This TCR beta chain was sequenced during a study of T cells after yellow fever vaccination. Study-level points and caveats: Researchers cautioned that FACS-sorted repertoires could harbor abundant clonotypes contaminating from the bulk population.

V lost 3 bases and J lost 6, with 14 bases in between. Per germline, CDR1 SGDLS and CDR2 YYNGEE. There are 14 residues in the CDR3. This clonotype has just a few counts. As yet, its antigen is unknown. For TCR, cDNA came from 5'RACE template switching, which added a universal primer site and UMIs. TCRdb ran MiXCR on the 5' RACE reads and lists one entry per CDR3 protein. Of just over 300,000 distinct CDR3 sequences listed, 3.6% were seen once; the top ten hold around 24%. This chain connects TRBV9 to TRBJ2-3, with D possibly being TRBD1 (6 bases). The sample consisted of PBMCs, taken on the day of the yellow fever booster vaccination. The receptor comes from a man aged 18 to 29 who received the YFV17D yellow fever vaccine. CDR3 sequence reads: CASSARDKSDTQYF. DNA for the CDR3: TGTGCCAGCAGCGCACGGGACAAGAGCGATACGCAGTATTTT. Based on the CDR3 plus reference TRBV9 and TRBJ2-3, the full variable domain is DSGVTQTPKHLITATGQRVTLRCSPRSGDLSVYWYQQSLDQGLQFLIQYYNGEERAKGNILERFSAQQFPDLHSELNLSSLELGDSALYFCASSARDKSDTQYFGPGTRLTVL.